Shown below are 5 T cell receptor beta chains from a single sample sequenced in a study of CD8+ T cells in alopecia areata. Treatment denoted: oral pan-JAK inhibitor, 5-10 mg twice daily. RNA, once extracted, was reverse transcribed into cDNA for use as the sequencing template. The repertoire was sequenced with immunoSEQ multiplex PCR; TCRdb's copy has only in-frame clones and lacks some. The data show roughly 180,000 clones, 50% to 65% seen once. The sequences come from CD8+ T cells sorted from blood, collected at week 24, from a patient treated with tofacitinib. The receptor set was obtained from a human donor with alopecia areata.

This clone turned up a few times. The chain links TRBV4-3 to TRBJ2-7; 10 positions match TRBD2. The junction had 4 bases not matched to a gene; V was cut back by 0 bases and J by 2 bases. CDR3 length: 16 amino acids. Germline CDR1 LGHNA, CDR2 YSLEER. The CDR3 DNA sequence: TGCGCCAGCAGCCAAGATCTAGCGGGGGCCACCTACGAGCAGTACTTC. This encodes CASSQDLAGATYEQYF.

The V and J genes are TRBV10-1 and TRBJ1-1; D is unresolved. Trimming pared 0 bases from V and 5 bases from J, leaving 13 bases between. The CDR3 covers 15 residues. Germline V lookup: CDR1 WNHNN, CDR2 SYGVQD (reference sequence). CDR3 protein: CASSESAGLETEAFF. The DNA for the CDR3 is TGCGCCAGCAGTGAGTCCGCGGGATTGGAGACTGAAGCTTTCTTT.

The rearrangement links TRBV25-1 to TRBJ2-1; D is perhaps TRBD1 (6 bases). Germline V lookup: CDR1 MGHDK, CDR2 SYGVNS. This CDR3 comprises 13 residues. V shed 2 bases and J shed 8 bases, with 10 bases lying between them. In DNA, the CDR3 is TGTGCCAGCAGTGAAGCAGGGGCCCATGAGCAGTTCTTC. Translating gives CASSEAGAHEQFF.

CDR3 amino acids: CASSSFTNQPQHF. The CDR3 DNA sequence: TGTGCCAGCAGTTCCTTTACCAATCAGCCCCAGCATTTT. The chain is built from TRBV7-2 and TRBJ1-5, with unresolved D. The CDR3 loop spans 13 amino acids. Per the germline V gene, CDR1 is SGHTA and CDR2 is FQGNSA. Trimming shortened V by 6 bases and J by 3 bases, and 9 bases separated the two germline ends.

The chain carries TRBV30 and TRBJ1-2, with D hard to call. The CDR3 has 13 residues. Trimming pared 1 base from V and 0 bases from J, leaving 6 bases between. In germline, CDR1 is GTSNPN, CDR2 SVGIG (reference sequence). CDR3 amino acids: CAWSDSSNYGYTF. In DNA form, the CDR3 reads TGTGCCTGGAGTGACAGCTCTAACTATGGCTACACCTTC.